The entry below describes one T cell receptor beta chain. Its specificity is unknown. The entry originates in a study of cytotoxic CD8 clonotypes in ibrutinib-treated CLL. Study context: Mean productive templates were almost 260,000; mean productive rearrangements were roughly 90,000.

Deep sequencing aimed at 1 in 200,000 to 1 in 1 million T cells' resolution. Generated by immunoSEQ multiplex PCR, the TCRdb table keeps only in-frame clones and is missing some. The sample holds almost 250,000 clones, under 75% seen once. Study results and caveats: Clonality (at baseline) was higher than in age-matched healthy donors and tracked circulating CD8+ T-cell counts. At ibrutinib response, clonality increased, and at progression it declined back toward baseline.

The sample was PBMCs, taken after 24 months of ibrutinib treatment. This sequence was found in a human donor with chronic lymphocytic leukemia.

The CDR3 sequence is CASSDPYEQYF. CDR3 nucleotides: TGTGCCAGCAGTGACCCCTACGAGCAGTACTTC. The chain has TRBV2 and TRBJ2-7; D gene unclear. Per germline, CDR1 SNHLY and CDR2 FYNNEI. CDR3 length: 11 residues. Trimming took 3 bases from V and 2 from J, leaving 2 bases between them. Filled out from reference TRBV2 and TRBJ2-7, the complete variable domain reads EPEVTQTPSHQVTQMGQEVILRCVPISNHLYFYWYRQILGQKVEFLVSFYNNEISEKSEIFDDQFSVERPDGSNFTLKIRSTKLEDSAMYFCASSDPYEQYFGPGTRLTVT.